The TCR beta chain described here comes from a study of cytomegalovirus exposure and HLA in healthy donors. V shed 0 bases and J shed 0 bases, with 10 bases lying between them. CDR1 and CDR2 (germline): SGHRS, YFSETQ. The CDR3 is 15 amino acids. The PCR had 60 Vbeta and 13 Jbeta primers. Some clones are missing from TCRdb's copy, which holds only in-frame ones; the method was immunoSEQ multiplex PCR. The table records over 130,000 clones, 76% of them present only once. Whole-study results and caveats: According to an earlier analysis, most TCR beta V segments yielded productive rearrangements about 87% or about 30% of the time.

This clone came up once. Its antigen remains unidentified. The specimen sequenced was PBMCs. This receptor was identified in a man aged 35 to 55 in good health and CMV-seronegative. The chain links TRBV5-1 to TRBJ2-7, with D uncertain. DNA for the CDR3: TGCGCCAGCAGCTTGGGGGCCCAGAACTCCTACGAGCAGTACTTC. Translated, it gives CASSLGAQNSYEQYF.